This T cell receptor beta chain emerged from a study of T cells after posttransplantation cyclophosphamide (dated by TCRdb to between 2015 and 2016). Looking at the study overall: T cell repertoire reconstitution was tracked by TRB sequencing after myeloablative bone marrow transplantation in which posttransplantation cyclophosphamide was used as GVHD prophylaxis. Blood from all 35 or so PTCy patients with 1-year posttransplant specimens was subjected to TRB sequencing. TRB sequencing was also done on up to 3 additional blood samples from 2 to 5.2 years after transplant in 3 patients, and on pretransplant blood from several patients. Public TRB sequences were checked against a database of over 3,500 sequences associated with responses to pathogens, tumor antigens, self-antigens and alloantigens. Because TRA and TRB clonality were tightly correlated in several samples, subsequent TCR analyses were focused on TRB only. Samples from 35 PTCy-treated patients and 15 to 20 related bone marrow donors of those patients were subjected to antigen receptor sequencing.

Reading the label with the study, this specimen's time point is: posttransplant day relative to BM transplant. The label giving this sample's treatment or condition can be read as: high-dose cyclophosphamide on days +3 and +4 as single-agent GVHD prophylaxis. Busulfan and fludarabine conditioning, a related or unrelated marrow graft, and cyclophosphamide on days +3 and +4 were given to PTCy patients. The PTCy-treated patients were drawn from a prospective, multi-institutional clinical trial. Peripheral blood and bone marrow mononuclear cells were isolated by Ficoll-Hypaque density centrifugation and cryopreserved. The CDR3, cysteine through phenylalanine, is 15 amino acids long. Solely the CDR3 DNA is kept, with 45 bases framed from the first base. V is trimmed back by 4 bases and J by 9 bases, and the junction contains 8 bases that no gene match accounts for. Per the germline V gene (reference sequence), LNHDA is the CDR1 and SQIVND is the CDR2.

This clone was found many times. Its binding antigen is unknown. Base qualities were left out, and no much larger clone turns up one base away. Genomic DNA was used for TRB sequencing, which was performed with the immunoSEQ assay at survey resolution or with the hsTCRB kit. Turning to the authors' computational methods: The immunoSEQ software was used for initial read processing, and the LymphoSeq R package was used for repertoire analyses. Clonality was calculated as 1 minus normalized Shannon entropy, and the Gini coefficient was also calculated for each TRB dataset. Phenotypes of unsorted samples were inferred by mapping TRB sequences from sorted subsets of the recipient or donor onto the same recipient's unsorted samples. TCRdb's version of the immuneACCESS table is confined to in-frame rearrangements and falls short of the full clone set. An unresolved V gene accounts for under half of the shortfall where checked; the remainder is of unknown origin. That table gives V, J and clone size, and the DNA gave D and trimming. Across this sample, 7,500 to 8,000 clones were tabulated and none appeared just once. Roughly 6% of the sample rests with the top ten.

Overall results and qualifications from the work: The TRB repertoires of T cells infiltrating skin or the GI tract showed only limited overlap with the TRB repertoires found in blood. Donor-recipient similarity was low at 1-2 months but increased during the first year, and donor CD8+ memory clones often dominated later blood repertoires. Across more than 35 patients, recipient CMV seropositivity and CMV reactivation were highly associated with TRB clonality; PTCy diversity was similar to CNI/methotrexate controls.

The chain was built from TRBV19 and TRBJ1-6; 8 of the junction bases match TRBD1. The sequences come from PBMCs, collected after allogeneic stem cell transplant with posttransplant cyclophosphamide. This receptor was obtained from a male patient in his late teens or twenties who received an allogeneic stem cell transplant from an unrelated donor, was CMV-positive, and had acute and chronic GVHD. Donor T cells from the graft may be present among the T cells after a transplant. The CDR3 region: CASSRGQASGSPLHF. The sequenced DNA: TGTGCCAGTAGTAGGGGACAGGCCAGCGGTTCACCCCTCCACTTT. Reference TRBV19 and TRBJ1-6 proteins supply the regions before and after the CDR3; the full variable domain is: DGGITQSPKYLFRKEGQNVTLSCEQNLNHDAMYWYRQDPGQGLRLIYYSQIVNDFQKGDIAEGYSVSREKKESFPLTVTSAQKNPTAFYLCASSRGQASGSPLHFGNGTRLTVT.